This T cell receptor beta chain was documented in a study of T-cell reconstitution after alpha-beta-depleted transplantation in children. Unique molecular identifiers featured in how the TCRbeta library was prepared. TCRdb re-analysed the PCR reads in MiXCR, keeping a single row per CDR3 protein. The top ten clones hold approximately 6.2% of a sample with about 230,000 distinct CDR3 sequences, about a tenth of them seen once. The CDR3 totals 17 residues. Germline V gene lookup returns CDR1 LGHNA and CDR2 YSLEER. Between the trimmed V and J ends, which lost 0 bases and 0 bases, there was a span of 13 bases. This clonotype has a handful of counts.

The sequence derives from a human donor who donated a stem cell graft to a child with acute lymphoblastic leukemia. The chain links TRBV4-3 to TRBJ2-3; D is possibly TRBD1 (7 bases). This material consisted of PBMCs from the stem cell graft donor, taken from the stem cell graft. CDR3 in amino acids: CASSQDWDSGSTDTQYF. The CDR3 DNA reads TGCGCCAGCAGCCAAGATTGGGACAGCGGGAGCACAGATACGCAGTATTTT.